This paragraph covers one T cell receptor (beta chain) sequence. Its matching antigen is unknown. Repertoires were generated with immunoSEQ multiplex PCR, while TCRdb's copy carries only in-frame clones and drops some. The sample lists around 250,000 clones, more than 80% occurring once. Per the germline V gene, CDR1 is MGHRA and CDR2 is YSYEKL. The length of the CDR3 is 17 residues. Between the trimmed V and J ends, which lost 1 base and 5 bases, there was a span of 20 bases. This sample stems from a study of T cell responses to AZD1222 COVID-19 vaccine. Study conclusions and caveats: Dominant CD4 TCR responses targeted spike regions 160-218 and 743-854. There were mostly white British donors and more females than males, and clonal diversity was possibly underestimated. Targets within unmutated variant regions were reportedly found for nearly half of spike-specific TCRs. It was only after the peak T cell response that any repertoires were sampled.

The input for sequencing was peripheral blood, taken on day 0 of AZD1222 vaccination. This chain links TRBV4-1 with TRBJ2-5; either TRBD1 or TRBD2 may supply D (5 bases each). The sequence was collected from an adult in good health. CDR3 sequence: CASSQVVRGRTPETQYF. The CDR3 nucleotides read TGCGCCAGCAGCCAAGTTGTGAGGGGCAGGACACCGGAGACCCAGTACTTC.